One TCR beta chain is described in this entry. These data originate in a study of blood T cell repertoires in COVID-19. As for the study in general: Acute and convalescent COVID-19 samples came from the United States, Italy and Spain. T cells, B-cell-depleted T cells, or PBMCs supplied cDNA or gDNA.

The V end lost 0 bases, the J end lost 4 bases, and 11 bases lay between the germline ends. The CDR3 has 16 residues. The V gene's germline CDR1 is SGDLS and CDR2 YYNGEE. The authors' processing: By means of reference gene primer amplification, nucleated cell counts were estimated. Measured with immunoSEQ multiplex PCR; TCRdb has only the in-frame clones, and not every one. That table gives V, J and clone size, and the DNA gave D and trimming. This sample yields under 250,000 clones, of which over 75% are seen a single time; under 5.5% belongs to the top ten. The sequenced material came from peripheral blood. V gene TRBV9 combines with J gene TRBJ1-6; D is possibly TRBD1 (6 bases). This receptor was taken from a woman aged 35 to 49 with acute or convalescent COVID-19. The CDR3 loop reads CASSVGTGSYNSPLHF. The CDR3 region has the DNA TGTGCCAGCAGCGTAGGTACAGGGTCGTATAATTCACCCCTCCACTTT.